A selection of T cell receptor beta chains follows, all from one sample in a study of cytomegalovirus exposure and HLA in healthy donors. Produced via immunoSEQ multiplex PCR; TCRdb's table is partial and in-frame only. Of under 200,000 clones in the sample, approximately 73% are singletons; the top ten hold approximately 1.5%. Sequenced: PBMCs. All receptors derive from a man aged 45-60 years in good health and CMV-seronegative. Each CDR3 is given with its conserved first and last residue. A D gene is named only where the DNA matches it firmly. Some rows mark clone size as missing; the rest say once, few, many or name a class of expanded clone.

>TRBV7-8|NA|TRBJ2-3|TRBD1
TGTGCCAGCAGCTTAGTATTCGGGACAGGGAGCGCAGATACGCAGTATTTT
CASSLVFGTGSADTQYF
>TRBV18|NA|TRBJ1-6|NA
TGTGCCAGCTCATCCCGGGACTATAATTCACCCCTCCACTTT
CASSSRDYNSPLHF
>TRBV5-3|NA|TRBJ2-3|NA
TGTGCCAGAAGATCTAGGGGCAGGGAAACAGATACGCAGTATTTT
CARRSRGRETDTQYF
>TRBV19|NA|TRBJ1-4|NA
TGTGCCAGTAGTATAGATGGTACGGAGGGAGGGGATAATGAAAAACTGTTTTTT
CASSIDGTEGGDNEKLFF
>TRBV14|few|TRBJ1-6|NA
TGTGCCAGCAGACAGGTCGATAATTCACCCCTCCACTTT
CASRQVDNSPLHF
>TRBV7-9|NA|TRBJ1-2|TRBD1
TGTGCCAGCAGCTATCCTGGGACAGATGGCTACACCTTC
CASSYPGTDGYTF
>TRBV19|few|TRBJ2-5|NA
TGTGCCAGTAGTTTTGACTTCCAAGAGACCCAGTACTTC
CASSFDFQETQYF
>TRBV7-8|NA|TRBJ1-3|TRBD1
TGTGCCAGCAGCCCGCGACAGGGTACTGGAAACACCATATATTTT
CASSPRQGTGNTIYF
>TRBV6-5|NA|TRBJ2-3|NA
TGTGCCAGCAGTCCACACACGAATACGCAGTATTTT
CASSPHTNTQYF
>TRBV28|NA|TRBJ1-2|NA
TGTGCCAGCACCACCCCTCCCGGGGAGGTCTATGGCTACACCTTC
CASTTPPGEVYGYTF
>TRBV6-1|NA|TRBJ2-5|NA
TGTGCCAGCTCCGCCTCAGGTAGCCAAGAGACCCAGTACTTC
CASSASGSQETQYF
>TRBV9|few|TRBJ1-6|NA
TGTGCCAGCAGCGCTTTGAATTCACCCCTCCACTTT
CASSALNSPLHF
>TRBV29-1|NA|TRBJ1-6|TRBD1
TGCAGCGTTGGACAGGGGGGAGACAATTCACCCCTCCACTTT
CSVGQGGDNSPLHF
>TRBV28|NA|TRBJ1-2|NA
TGTGCCAGCAGTCTCCCCCGAATTAGGGGATATGGCTACACCTTC
CASSLPRIRGYGYTF
>TRBV7-9|once|TRBJ2-2|TRBD2
TGTGCCAGCAGCCCCACGGGGGGGGGCCACACCGGGGAGCTGTTTTTT
CASSPTGGGHTGELFF
>TRBV11-2|few|TRBJ1-1|NA
TGTGCCAGCAGCTTAGTTCGAGGGACTGAAGCTTTCTTT
CASSLVRGTEAFF
>TRBV5-5|NA|TRBJ1-6|NA
TGTGCCAGCAGCTCGGCGTCGACAGTGAATTCACCCCTCCACTTT
CASSSASTVNSPLHF
>TRBV5-5|NA|TRBJ1-6|NA
TGTGCCAGCAGCTTTGGTGACAGGCTGTATTCACCCCTCCACTTT
CASSFGDRLYSPLHF
>TRBV19|NA|TRBJ2-3|TRBD1
TGTGCCAGTAGACGGCCGCCGGGACAGGGGGCGGAAGATACGCAGTATTTT
CASRRPPGQGAEDTQYF
>TRBV5-6|NA|TRBJ2-6|TRBD1
TGTGCCAGCAGTTCTACAGGGGGGTCTGGGGCCAACGTCCTGACTTTC
CASSSTGGSGANVLTF
>TRBV27|NA|TRBJ2-1|TRBD2
TGTGCCAGCAGTTTATCGTTGCGGGGGGCCGTCAATGAGCAGTTCTTC
CASSLSLRGAVNEQFF
>TRBV6-5|NA|TRBJ2-3|NA
TGTGCCAGCAGTTACGGCGGGTTCTCAGATACGCAGTATTTT
CASSYGGFSDTQYF
>TRBV4-1|once|TRBJ1-1|TRBD1
TGCGCCAGCAGCCACGAGGAAGGACAGGGGAACACTGAAGCTTTCTTT
CASSHEEGQGNTEAFF
>TRBV19|NA|TRBJ2-2|NA
TGTGCCAGTAGCCCCCTGGGAGCGGGGAACACCGGGGAGCTGTTTTTT
CASSPLGAGNTGELFF
>TRBV7-6|NA|TRBJ2-7|TRBD2
TGTGCCAGCAGCGCTGGACTAGCGCCTGCCGAGCAGTACTTC
CASSAGLAPAEQYF
>TRBV18|NA|TRBJ1-3|TRBD1
TGTGCCAGCTCACCACCCGGGACAGGGGGCTCGAACACCATATATTTT
CASSPPGTGGSNTIYF
>TRBV6-1|once|TRBJ1-4|NA
TGTGCCAGCACCTTCTGGACAGCAACTAATGAAAAACTGTTTTTT
CASTFWTATNEKLFF
>TRBV5-4|NA|TRBJ1-2|TRBD1
TGTGCCAGCAGCTCGGGACAGGCCTATGGCTACACCTTC
CASSSGQAYGYTF
>TRBV5-1|NA|TRBJ1-6|TRBD1
TGCGCCAGCAGCTCGGTCGGGACAGAATATAATTCACCCCTCCACTTT
CASSSVGTEYNSPLHF
>TRBV6-5|once|TRBJ1-2|NA
TGTGCCAGCAGGGACACAGGGAACTATGGCTACACCTTC
CASRDTGNYGYTF
>TRBV25-1|NA|TRBJ2-3|TRBD2
TGTGCCAGCAGTGAATATACTAGCGGGGGACCGGAAGATACGCAGTATTTT
CASSEYTSGGPEDTQYF
>TRBV7-9|NA|TRBJ1-5|NA
TGTGCCAGCAGCTCGGGTAAGGGGTTGAATCAGCCCCAGCATTTT
CASSSGKGLNQPQHF
>TRBV7-7|NA|TRBJ2-5|NA
TGTGCCAGCAGCTCCTCTGTAGAGGTCCAAGAGACCCAGTACTTC
CASSSSVEVQETQYF
>TRBV4-2|NA|TRBJ1-6|TRBD1
TGTGCCAGCAGCCAGCCTTCAGGGGGAGGATATAATTCACCCCTCCACTTT
CASSQPSGGGYNSPLHF
>TRBV13|NA|TRBJ2-7|TRBD1
TGTGCCAGCAGCTTCAGGGGGAGCTCCTACGAGCAGTACTTC
CASSFRGSSYEQYF
>TRBV19|NA|TRBJ1-5|NA
TGTGCCAGTAGTATAGGAGCGAACGGGAATCAGCCCCAGCATTTT
CASSIGANGNQPQHF
>TRBV28|NA|TRBJ1-3|NA
TGTGCCAGCAACCCAGGGCCCTGGTCGGGCGGAAACACCATATATTTT
CASNPGPWSGGNTIYF
>TRBV19|NA|TRBJ1-5|NA
TGTGCCAGTAGTATAGATCCGTTGCGGAATCAGCCCCAGCATTTT
CASSIDPLRNQPQHF
>TRBV6-1|NA|TRBJ1-4|TRBD1
TGTGCCAGCAGTGATGCAGGGGGTCCCGAAAAACTGTTTTTT
CASSDAGGPEKLFF
>TRBV5-1|NA|TRBJ2-3|TRBD1
TGCGCCAGCAGCTCGGGACAGGGTACCACAGATACGCAGTATTTT
CASSSGQGTTDTQYF
>TRBV7-2|NA|TRBJ1-6|TRBD1
TGTGCCAGCAGCTTAGGTAGGGGACAGGGAAGCTCACCCCTCCACTTT
CASSLGRGQGSSPLHF
>TRBV6-1|NA|TRBJ1-2|NA
TGTGCCAGCAGTGATCGGGGGGCAAAGGACTACACCTTC
CASSDRGAKDYTF